The 2 T cell receptor beta chains below were found in one sample sequenced in a study of PD-L1 blockade in urothelial cancer. Documented time point: pretreatment peripheral blood. Sequencing used immunoSEQ multiplex PCR; TCRdb keeps in-frame clones, though not all of them. The data show approximately 50,000 clones, around 84% seen once. The sequenced sample was PBMCs, obtained around atezolizumab (anti-PD-L1) treatment. All receptors derive from a man aged 60-69 years with urothelial cancer.

This rearrangement joins TRBV10-3 to TRBJ2-1, with 7 bases lining up with TRBD1. This CDR3 is built from 12 residues. In germline, CDR1 is ENHRY, CDR2 SYGVKD. The V segment lost 9 bases and the J segment 8 bases; nucleotides outside the gene matches: 7. CDR3 nucleotide sequence: TGTGCCATACGGGACAGCCGGGATGAGCAGTTCTTC. This encodes CAIRDSRDEQFF.

This sequence joins TRBV4-1 and TRBJ2-2; 9 bases agree with TRBD1. J lost 3 bases, V lost 1 base, and 12 bases had no gene match. This CDR3 has 19 residues. Germline-derived CDR1 and CDR2 are MGHRA and YSYEKL. This CDR3 is CASSQVGTGWEPYTGELFF. In DNA form, the CDR3 reads TGCGCCAGCAGCCAAGTAGGGACAGGGTGGGAACCGTACACCGGGGAGCTGTTTTTT.